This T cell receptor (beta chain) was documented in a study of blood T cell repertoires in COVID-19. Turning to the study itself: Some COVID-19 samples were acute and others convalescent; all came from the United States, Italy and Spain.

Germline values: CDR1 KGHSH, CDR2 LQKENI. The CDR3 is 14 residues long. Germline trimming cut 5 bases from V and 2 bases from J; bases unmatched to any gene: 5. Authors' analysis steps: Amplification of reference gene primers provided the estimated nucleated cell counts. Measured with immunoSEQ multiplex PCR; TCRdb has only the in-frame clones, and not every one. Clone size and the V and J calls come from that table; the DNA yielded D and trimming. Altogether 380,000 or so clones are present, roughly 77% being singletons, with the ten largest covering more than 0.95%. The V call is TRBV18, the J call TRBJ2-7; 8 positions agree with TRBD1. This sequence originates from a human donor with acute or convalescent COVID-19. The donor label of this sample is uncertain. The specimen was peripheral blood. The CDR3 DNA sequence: TGTGCCAGCTCAAACCGGGACAGGCCCTACGAGCAGTACTTC. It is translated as CASSNRDRPYEQYF.